Each of the 26 T cell receptor beta chains below was sequenced from the same sample in a study of cytomegalovirus exposure and HLA in healthy donors. The method was immunoSEQ multiplex PCR; TCRdb's version includes in-frame clones alone and lacks a portion of them. The sample includes 80,000 or so clones, roughly 94% of them seen just once. Sequencing was carried out using PBMCs. Receptors were obtained from a woman under 30 in good health and CMV-seronegative.

The V gene is TRBV4-1, the J gene TRBJ2-2; 12 nucleotides match TRBD2. The V and J ends lost 3 bases and 0 bases, in that order; junction bases with no gene match: 8. Germline loops: CDR1 MGHRA, CDR2 YSYEKL. This CDR3 region has 19 residues. The CDR3 DNA reads as TGCGCCAGCAGCCACTTAGGGGGACTAGCGGGCACGAACACCGGGGAGCTGTTTTTT. Encoded protein: CASSHLGGLAGTNTGELFF.

The gene calls are TRBV5-1 and TRBJ2-5; D perhaps matches TRBD2 (6 bases). This CDR3 is built from 14 residues. CDR1 is SGHRS and CDR2 is YFSETQ in the germline V gene. Trimming removed 4 bases at V and 1 base at J, with 11 bases between. The CDR3 bases are TGCGCCAGCAGCCGTCGACTAGGCCAAGAGACCCAGTACTTC. It codes for CASSRRLGQETQYF.

CDR3 amino acids: CASSLGAGAPGNEQYF. The CDR3 region has the DNA TGTGCCAGCAGCTTGGGGGCGGGGGCCCCCGGGAACGAGCAGTACTTC. This sequence joins TRBV5-4 and TRBJ2-7; D is perhaps TRBD2 (7 bases). V was trimmed by 0 bases and J by 5 bases, leaving 18 bases between them. This CDR3 spans 16 amino acids. CDR1 is SGHNT and CDR2 is YYREEE in the germline V gene (reference sequence).

The chain employs TRBV29-1 and TRBJ2-7; 13 bases agree with TRBD2. Germline CDR1 is SQVTM and CDR2 is ANQGSEA. The V gene end was trimmed by 8 bases and the J gene end by 5 bases; junction bases not matched to a gene: 6. The CDR3 contains 13 residues. DNA for the CDR3: TGCAGCACGAGACTAGCGGGAGGCCACGAGCAGTACTTC. Residues: CSTRLAGGHEQYF.

This chain connects TRBV27 to TRBJ1-1; no firm D call. The CDR3 consists of 14 residues. V was trimmed by 5 bases and J by 10 bases, leaving 20 bases between them. Looked up from germline, CDR1 is MNHEY and CDR2 is SMNVEV (reference sequence). The CDR3 DNA sequence: TGTGCCAGCAGTCGGATCCAACCTAATTCAGGAGCTTTCTTT. Protein product: CASSRIQPNSGAFF.

The J gene is TRBJ1-2, the V gene TRBV29-1, with 7 nucleotides matching TRBD1. The CDR3 is 11 amino acids. V shed 7 bases, J shed 8 bases, and the junction held 7 bases outside the gene matches. The germline V gene has CDR1 SQVTM and CDR2 ANQGSEA. CDR3 amino acids: CSASRGAGYTF. CDR3 in DNA: TGCAGCGCCAGCAGGGGGGCGGGCTACACCTTC.

This chain uses TRBV19 with TRBJ1-2, with 8 bases matching TRBD1. The junction had 5 bases not matched to a gene; V was cut back by 2 bases and J by 3 bases. In germline, CDR1 is LNHDA, CDR2 SQIVND (reference sequence). There are 15 residues in the CDR3. Written as DNA, the CDR3 is TGTGCCAGTAGTATAAGCGACAGGGGCGACTATGGCTACACCTTC. It translates to CASSISDRGDYGYTF.

J is TRBJ2-2 and V is TRBV11-2; 10 bases are shared with TRBD2. In germline, CDR1 is SGHAT, CDR2 FQNNGV. The CDR3 is made up of 16 amino acids. The trim removed 6 bases at V and 2 bases at J, leaving 6 bases unmatched. DNA for the CDR3: TGTGCCAGCAGACCCCTAGCGGGAGAAAACACCGGGGAGCTGTTTTTT. Amino acids: CASRPLAGENTGELFF.

V and J are TRBV19 and TRBJ1-2, with TRBD1 identical over 9 bases. The CDR3 is 18 residues long. CDR1 is LNHDA and CDR2 is SQIVND in the germline V gene (reference sequence). Trimming removed 8 bases from V and 3 bases from J; junction bases left unmatched: 19. In DNA form, the CDR3 reads TGTGCCAGTTCAGTCCTATCCGGGACAGGGCTGGTTGACTATGGCTACACCTTC. This sequence encodes CASSVLSGTGLVDYGYTF.

The V call is TRBV10-3, the J call TRBJ1-3; tentative D call: TRBD1 (6 bases). Germline assignment: CDR1 ENHRY and CDR2 SYGVKD. This CDR3 comprises 15 residues. Trimming removed 3 bases at V and 3 bases at J, with 12 bases between. The CDR3 loop reads CAISEYPDSGNTIYF. As DNA, the CDR3 is TGTGCCATCAGTGAATACCCGGACAGTGGAAACACCATATATTTT.

The chain uses TRBV27 and TRBJ2-1, with TRBD2 identical over 12 bases. The germline gives CDR1 MNHEY, CDR2 SMNVEV (reference sequence). V gave up 2 bases and J gave up 5 bases; unmatched junction bases: 4. The CDR3 totals 16 residues. This chain's CDR3 is CASSLIRTSGNNEQFF. The DNA for the CDR3 is TGTGCCAGCAGTTTAATCCGGACTAGCGGGAACAATGAGCAGTTCTTC.

The rearrangement links TRBV5-1 to TRBJ2-1; 7 nucleotides align to TRBD2. Trimming at V came to 3 bases and at J to 2 bases, leaving 2 bases not matched to a gene. The CDR3 loop spans 14 amino acids. Germline V gene lookup returns CDR1 SGHRS and CDR2 YFSETQ. The chain's CDR3 is CASSSSGAYNEQFF. CDR3 nucleotide sequence: TGCGCCAGCAGCTCTAGCGGAGCCTACAATGAGCAGTTCTTC.

The chain joins TRBV11-2 to TRBJ1-1; D not certain. Germline lookup yields CDR1 SGHAT and CDR2 FQNNGV. V was cut by 3 bases and J by 4 bases, with 15 bases left in between. The CDR3 spans 15 residues. The CDR3 DNA reads as TGTGCCAGCAGCTTCCGGCGGGGAGAGAGCACTGAAGCTTTCTTT. It translates to CASSFRRGESTEAFF.

The chain has TRBV28 and TRBJ2-7; 7 positions agree with TRBD2. There are 19 residues in the CDR3. J gave up 1 base and V 1 base, and 16 bases lay outside the gene matches. Germline assignment: CDR1 MDHEN and CDR2 SYDVKM. This CDR3 is CASSLYGVRFSGKSYEQYF. CDR3 nucleotides: TGTGCCAGCAGTTTATATGGGGTCAGGTTCAGCGGGAAGTCCTACGAGCAGTACTTC.

The chain is built from TRBV30 and TRBJ2-7, with D possibly being TRBD2 (6 bases). Germline-derived CDR1 and CDR2 are GTSNPN and SVGIG (reference sequence). The CDR3 spans 14 residues. V lost 2 bases to trimming and J lost 3 bases, with 14 bases between them. CDR3 nucleotides: TGTGCCTGGAGTCCCGGGAGAGGGGACTACGAGCAGTACTTC. Its protein product is CAWSPGRGDYEQYF.

J is TRBJ1-2 and V is TRBV7-9, with a tentative D call TRBD1 (5 bases). With 10 bases removed from V and 1 base from J, the gap between germline ends came to 25 bases. Germline V CDR1 and CDR2: SEHNR, FQNEAQ (reference sequence). The CDR3 length is 17 residues. This CDR3 is CATEMGMGLTGNYGYTF. In DNA form, the CDR3 reads TGTGCCACAGAAATGGGAATGGGACTCACCGGTAACTATGGCTACACCTTC.

The V call is TRBV7-8, the J call TRBJ1-1; D may be TRBD1 (6 bases). Germline CDR1 reads SGHVS; CDR2 reads FQNEAQ. The CDR3 covers 14 residues. The V end lost 5 bases, the J end lost 4 bases, and 14 bases lay between the germline ends. The CDR3 loop is CASSPSVGATEAFF. CDR3 in DNA: TGTGCCAGCAGCCCGTCAGTGGGGGCCACTGAAGCTTTCTTT. The full variable domain, in which reference TRBV7-8 and TRBJ1-1 provide the parts outside the CDR3, is GAGVSQSPRYKVAKRGQDVALRCDPISGHVSLFWYQQALGQGPEFLTYFQNEAQLDKSGLPSDRFFAERPEGSVSTLKIQRTQQEDSAVYLCASSPSVGATEAFFGQGTRLTVV.

V usage is TRBV5-1 and J usage is TRBJ1-1; D gene ambiguous. Germline CDR1 and CDR2: SGHRS and YFSETQ. Between the trimmed V and J ends, which lost 0 bases and 7 bases, there was a span of 7 bases. CDR3 size: 12 residues. CDR3: CASSLEGDEAFF. The CDR3 nucleotides read TGCGCCAGCAGCTTGGAGGGAGATGAAGCTTTCTTT.

The genes are TRBV9 and TRBJ2-2, with TRBD1 as a possible D gene (6 bases). This CDR3 is 15 amino acids long. Germline V gives CDR1 SGDLS, CDR2 YYNGEE. Trimming removed 0 bases at V and 5 bases at J, with 11 bases between. In DNA form, the CDR3 reads TGTGCCAGCAGCGTAGGCCAGGGGTTGACCGGGGAGCTGTTTTTT. Translating gives CASSVGQGLTGELFF.

The chain combines TRBV19 with TRBJ1-5; 8 positions match TRBD1. Germline V gene data show CDR1 as LNHDA and CDR2 as SQIVND (reference sequence). V trimming: 4 bases; J trimming: 1 base; junction bases outside the gene matches: 9. This CDR3 has 17 amino acids. The DNA of the CDR3 is TGTGCCAGTAGTACTCACGACAGGGGAAGGAGCAATCAGCCCCAGCATTTT. Encoded protein: CASSTHDRGRSNQPQHF.

The chain joins TRBV29-1 to TRBJ1-1, with 8 bases lining up with TRBD1. Germline CDR1 and CDR2: SQVTM and ANQGSEA. J gave up 1 base and V 7 bases, and 5 bases lay outside the gene matches. This CDR3 spans 13 amino acids. CDR3 in amino acids: CSGDRGSNTEAFF. CDR3 nucleotide sequence: TGCAGCGGAGACAGGGGTTCGAACACTGAAGCTTTCTTT.

This sequence joins TRBV28 and TRBJ2-4; weak D call: TRBD2 (5 bases). The CDR3 totals 15 residues. CDR1 and CDR2 from the germline V gene are MDHEN and SYDVKM. Trimming left V 3 bases short and J 7 bases short, with 16 bases between. The CDR3 DNA reads TGTGCCAGCAGTTTGCTCGGCGGAGGAAATAACATTCAGTACTTC. Amino acid sequence: CASSLLGGGNNIQYF.

The V gene is TRBV6-5, the J gene TRBJ1-1; perhaps TRBD1 as D (6 bases). V was trimmed by 0 bases and J by 4 bases, leaving 15 bases between them. Germline lookup yields CDR1 MNHEY and CDR2 SVGAGI. The CDR3 covers 16 residues. The CDR3 sequence is CASSYSGRVRGTEAFF. CDR3 nucleotide sequence: TGTGCCAGCAGTTACTCGGGCAGGGTCAGGGGCACTGAAGCTTTCTTT.

J is TRBJ1-6 and V is TRBV6-6, with a possible D match to TRBD1 (6 bases). Trimming shortened V by 4 bases and J by 8 bases, and 15 bases separated the two germline ends. The CDR3 consists of 15 residues. Per the germline V gene, CDR1 is MNHNY and CDR2 is SVGAGI (reference sequence). The DNA for the CDR3 is TGTGCCAGCAGTTCCCCTAGCGGGGGCGATTCACCCCTCCACTTT. This sequence encodes CASSSPSGGDSPLHF.

This chain joins TRBV7-9 and TRBJ2-7, with a tentative D call TRBD2 (6 bases). The CDR3 extends over 15 amino acids. Between the trimmed V and J ends, which lost 0 bases and 2 bases, there was a span of 11 bases. The germline CDR1 and CDR2 sequences are SEHNR and FQNEAQ (reference sequence). CDR3 coding DNA: TGTGCCAGCAGCTTAGCTGGCGGGGCAGCCTACGAGCAGTACTTC. Its protein is CASSLAGGAAYEQYF.

The rearrangement joins TRBV9 to TRBJ2-7; no clear D gene. The germline V gene encodes CDR1 SGDLS and CDR2 YYNGEE. The CDR3 has 16 amino acids. The V end was cut by 4 bases, the J end by 0 bases, with 17 bases between. CDR3 sequence reads: CASSSLSTPYSYEQYF. The DNA for the CDR3 is TGTGCCAGCAGCAGCCTTAGCACACCTTACTCCTACGAGCAGTACTTC. The variable domain in full, with the rest retrieved from reference TRBV9 and TRBJ2-7, is DSGVTQTPKHLITATGQRVTLRCSPRSGDLSVYWYQQSLDQGLQFLIQYYNGEERAKGNILERFSAQQFPDLHSELNLSSLELGDSALYFCASSSLSTPYSYEQYFGPGTRLTVT.